This T cell receptor (beta chain) was identified in a study of blood T cells in healthy people across ages. CDR3 length: 13 amino acids. V lost 0 bases, J lost 4 bases, and 4 bases lay in between. In germline, CDR1 is MGHDK, CDR2 SYGVNS. This clonotype was counted a few times. The donors, all healthy, were Caucasians living in Russia, aged roughly 6 to 100. PCR was performed a second time for about 7 to 11 cycles using a sample-barcoded 5' primer and a J-beta primer mix. Using its own MiXCR run on the 5' RACE reads, TCRdb lists one record per CDR3 protein. The sample has roughly 1,300,000 distinct CDR3 sequences, approximately 60% seen once.

The chain joins TRBV25-1 to TRBJ2-1; D unresolved. This clonotype was obtained from a man aged 18 to 29 in good health. The source material was blood. CDR3 region: CASSEYVYNEQFF. Here the CDR3 DNA reads TGTGCCAGCAGTGAATATGTATACAATGAGCAGTTCTTC.